The clone carrying this TCR beta chain was seen more than once but under ten times. Its antigen is unknown. The source of the sample is a study of T-cell memory formation after mild COVID-19. Overall study context: TCR clusters mostly belonged to single donors.

The study's findings and limits: Second-wave clones with a day 37 peak had unconfirmed SARS-CoV-2 specificity. The main location of contracting CD4+ clones was CM and EM, and that of contracting CD8+ clones was EMRA.

TCRdb reprocessed the 5' RACE reads via MiXCR and lists one record per CDR3 protein. This table has 550,000 to 700,000 distinct CDR3 sequences, around 15% appearing once. Germline CDR1 and CDR2: ENHRY and SYGVKD. V shed 11 bases and J 1 base; nucleotides not matched to a gene: 7. This CDR3 is built from 13 residues. The TCR sequence derives from an adult woman who had mild COVID-19 (a few samples of this study predate the infection). Cell type and time point are not known. The specimen was PBMCs or a T cell subset sorted from them (not recorded which). V usage is TRBV10-3 and J usage is TRBJ1-1, with TRBD1 identical over 7 bases. The CDR3 DNA reads TGTGCCGCGACAGGGCCGACGAACACTGAAGCTTTCTTT. This encodes CAATGPTNTEAFF.